These T cell receptor beta chains were read from a single sample in a study of blood T cell repertoires in COVID-19. Sequenced by immunoSEQ multiplex PCR; TCRdb stores in-frame clones only, minus some. The repertoire has 200,000 to 250,000 clones, about three quarters of them found once; the top ten carry around 5.4%. The source material was peripheral blood. The origin of the receptors is a woman in her seventies with acute or convalescent COVID-19. The CDR3 runs from the conserved cysteine through the conserved F or W. A D gene is named only where the DNA matches it firmly. Part of the rows lack a size; the others show once, few, many or a class for expanded clones.

clone size: once
J gene: TRBJ2-5
D gene: TRBD2
V gene: TRBV4-2
CDR3 DNA: TGTGCCAGCAGCCAATCGGCAGCGGGAGTCGGAGAGACCCAGTACTTC
CDR3 protein: CASSQSAAGVGETQYF

clone size: -
J gene: TRBJ2-7
D gene: -
V gene: TRBV2
CDR3 DNA: TGTGCCAGCAGTGACGGCAGGGTAATATCGACTCTTTACGAGCAGTACTTC
CDR3 protein: CASSDGRVISTLYEQYF

clone size: -
J gene: TRBJ2-5
D gene: -
V gene: TRBV5-6
CDR3 DNA: TGTGCCAGCAGCCCGGACTATCCAGAGACCCAGTACTTC
CDR3 protein: CASSPDYPETQYF

clone size: -
J gene: TRBJ2-2
D gene: -
V gene: TRBV7-2
CDR3 DNA: TGTGCCAGCACCCGTGGACGGCGGGTCACCGGGGAGCTGTTTTTT
CDR3 protein: CASTRGRRVTGELFF

clone size: few
J gene: TRBJ1-1
D gene: TRBD1
V gene: TRBV18
CDR3 DNA: TGTGCCAGCTCACCACAGGACAGGGGGACTGGCACTGAAGCTTTCTTT
CDR3 protein: CASSPQDRGTGTEAFF

clone size: -
J gene: TRBJ2-6
D gene: -
V gene: TRBV7-9
CDR3 DNA: TGTGCCAGCAGCTTAGAACTCCCTGGGGCCAACGTCCTGACTTTC
CDR3 protein: CASSLELPGANVLTF

clone size: few
J gene: TRBJ2-3
D gene: -
V gene: TRBV6-5
CDR3 DNA: TGTGCCAGCAGTTACAGGTGGTGGGAGTATCATACGCAGTATTTT
CDR3 protein: CASSYRWWEYHTQYF

clone size: few
J gene: TRBJ1-1
D gene: -
V gene: TRBV21-1
CDR3 DNA: TGTGCCAGCAGAAATAGGGGATTGAACACTGAAGCTTTCTTT
CDR3 protein: CASRNRGLNTEAFF

clone size: once
J gene: TRBJ2-2
D gene: -
V gene: TRBV27
CDR3 DNA: TGTGCCAGCAGTACCAGGGACACCGGGGAGCTGTTTTTT
CDR3 protein: CASSTRDTGELFF

clone size: -
J gene: TRBJ1-5
D gene: -
V gene: TRBV21-1
CDR3 DNA: TGTGCCAGCATATGGTCAAAACAGGGGGTCCAGCCCCAGCATTTT
CDR3 protein: CASIWSKQGVQPQHF

clone size: -
J gene: TRBJ2-3
D gene: -
V gene: TRBV5-1
CDR3 DNA: TGCGCCAGCAGCAAGGACAGCCAAGGTACAGATACGCAGTATTTT
CDR3 protein: CASSKDSQGTDTQYF